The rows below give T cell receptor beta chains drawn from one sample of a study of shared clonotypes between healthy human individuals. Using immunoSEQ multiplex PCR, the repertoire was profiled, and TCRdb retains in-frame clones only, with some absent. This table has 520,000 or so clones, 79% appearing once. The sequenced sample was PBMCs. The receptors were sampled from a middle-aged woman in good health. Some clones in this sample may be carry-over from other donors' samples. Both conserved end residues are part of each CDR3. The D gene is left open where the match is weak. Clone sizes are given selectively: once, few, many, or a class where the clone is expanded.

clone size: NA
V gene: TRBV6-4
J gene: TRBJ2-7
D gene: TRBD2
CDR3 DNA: TGTGCCAGCAGCCTGGGACTAGCGGGAGTGGGTGGCTACGAGCAGTACTTC
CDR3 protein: CASSLGLAGVGGYEQYF

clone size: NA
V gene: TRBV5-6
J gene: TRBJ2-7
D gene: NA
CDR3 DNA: TGTGCCAGCAGCCCCGGCCTAAGCTCCTACGAGCAGTACTTC
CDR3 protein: CASSPGLSSYEQYF

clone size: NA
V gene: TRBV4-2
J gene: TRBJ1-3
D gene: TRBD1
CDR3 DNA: TGTGCCAGCAGCCAGGGACAGGGTAGAAACACCATATATTTT
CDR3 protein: CASSQGQGRNTIYF

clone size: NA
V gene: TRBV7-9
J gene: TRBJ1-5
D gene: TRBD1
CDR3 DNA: TGTGCCAGCAGCCCAGGGGGAAGCAATCAGCCCCAGCATTTT
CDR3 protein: CASSPGGSNQPQHF

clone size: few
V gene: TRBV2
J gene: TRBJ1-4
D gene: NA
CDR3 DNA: TGTGCCAGCAGTGACAGAGGAGAACTGTTTTTT
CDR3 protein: CASSDRGELFF

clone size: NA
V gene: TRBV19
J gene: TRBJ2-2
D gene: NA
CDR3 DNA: TGTGCCAGTAGTAAGGGGATAGGGACCGGGGAGCTGTTTTTT
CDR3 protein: CASSKGIGTGELFF

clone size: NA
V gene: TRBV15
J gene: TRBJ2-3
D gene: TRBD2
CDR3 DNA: TGTGCCACCAGCAGAGATGCGGCTAGCGGGACTAGAGATACGCAGTATTTT
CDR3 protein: CATSRDAASGTRDTQYF

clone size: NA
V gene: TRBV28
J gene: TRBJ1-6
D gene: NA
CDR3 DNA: TGTGCCAGCAGTTTGGGTTCACCCCTCCACTTT
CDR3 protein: CASSLGSPLHF

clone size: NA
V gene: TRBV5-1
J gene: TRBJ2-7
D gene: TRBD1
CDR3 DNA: TGCGCCAGCAGCTTCCTAGGGGGCACCTACGAGCAGTACTTC
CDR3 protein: CASSFLGGTYEQYF

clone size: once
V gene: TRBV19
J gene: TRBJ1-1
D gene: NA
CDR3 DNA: TGTGCCAGTAAGTCCGGGATATCCATGAACACTGAAGCTTTCTTT
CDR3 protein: CASKSGISMNTEAFF

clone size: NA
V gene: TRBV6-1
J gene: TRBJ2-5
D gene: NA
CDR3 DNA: TGTGCCAGCAGGGAACAGGGAGGGGAGACCCAGTACTTC
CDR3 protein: CASREQGGETQYF

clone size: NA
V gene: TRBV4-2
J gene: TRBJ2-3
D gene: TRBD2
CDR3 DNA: TGTGCCAGCAGCCCAGGACTAGCGACAGATACGCAGTATTTT
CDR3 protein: CASSPGLATDTQYF

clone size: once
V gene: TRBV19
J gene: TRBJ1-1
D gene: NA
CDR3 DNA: TGTGCCAGTAGTATGAGAGGCACCTTGAACACTGAAGCTTTCTTT
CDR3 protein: CASSMRGTLNTEAFF

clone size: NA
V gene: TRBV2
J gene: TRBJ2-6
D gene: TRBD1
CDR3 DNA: TGTGCCAGCAGTTTACAGGGGGCTGGTGGGGCCAACGTCCTGACTTTC
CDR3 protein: CASSLQGAGGANVLTF

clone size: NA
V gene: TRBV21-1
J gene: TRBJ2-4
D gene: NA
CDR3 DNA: TGTGCCAGCAGCAAAGTCGGCAGCCCGAAGCCAACCAAAAACATTCAGTACTTC
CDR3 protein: CASSKVGSPKPTKNIQYF

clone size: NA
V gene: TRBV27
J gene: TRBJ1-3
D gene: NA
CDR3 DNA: TGTGCCAGCAGCCGACAGTTAAGTTCTGGAAACACCATATATTTT
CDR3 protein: CASSRQLSSGNTIYF

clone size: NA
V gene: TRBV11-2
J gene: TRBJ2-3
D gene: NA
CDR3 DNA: TGTGCCAGCAGCTCGGGACTTTATACGCAGTATTTT
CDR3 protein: CASSSGLYTQYF

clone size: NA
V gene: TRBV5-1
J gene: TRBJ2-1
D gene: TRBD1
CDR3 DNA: TGCGCCAGCAGCTTCGGACAGGGCGGGGTGCAGTTCTTC
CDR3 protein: CASSFGQGGVQFF

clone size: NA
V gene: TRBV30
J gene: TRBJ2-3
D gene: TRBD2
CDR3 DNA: TGTGCCTACAGGCGTCTAGCGGGAGTGGGATGGGGCACAGATACGCAGTATTTT
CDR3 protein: CAYRRLAGVGWGTDTQYF

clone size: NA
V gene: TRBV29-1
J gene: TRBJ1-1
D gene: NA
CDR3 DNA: TGCAGCGTTGAAGATAGGGTCCACAGGGATCTTGGGGGCACTGAAGCTTTCTTT
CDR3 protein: CSVEDRVHRDLGGTEAFF

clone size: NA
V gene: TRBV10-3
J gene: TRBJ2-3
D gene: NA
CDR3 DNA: TGTGCCATCAGCGACTACCAAACAGATACGCAGTATTTT
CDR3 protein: CAISDYQTDTQYF

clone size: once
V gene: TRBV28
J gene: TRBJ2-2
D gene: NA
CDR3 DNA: TGTGCCAGCAGTTTATGGCAGGAGGGCACCGGGGAGCTGTTTTTT
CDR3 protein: CASSLWQEGTGELFF

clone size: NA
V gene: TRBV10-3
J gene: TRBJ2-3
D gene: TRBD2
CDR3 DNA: TGTGCCATCGGTCCGGGCGGGAGTTTCGCAGATACGCAGTATTTT
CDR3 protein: CAIGPGGSFADTQYF

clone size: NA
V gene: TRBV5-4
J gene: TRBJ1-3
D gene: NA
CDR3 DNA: TGTGCCAGCAGCTGGGGAGGGGGAAACACCATATATTTT
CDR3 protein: CASSWGGGNTIYF

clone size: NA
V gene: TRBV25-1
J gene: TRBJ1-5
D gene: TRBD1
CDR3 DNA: TGTGCCAGCAGTACAGGGGGCGATCAGCCCCAGCATTTT
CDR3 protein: CASSTGGDQPQHF

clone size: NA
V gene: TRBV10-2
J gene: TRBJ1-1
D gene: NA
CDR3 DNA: TGCGCCAGCAGGAACACGAACACTGAAGCTTTCTTT
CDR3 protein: CASRNTNTEAFF

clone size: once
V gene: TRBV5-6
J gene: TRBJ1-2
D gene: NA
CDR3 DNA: TGTGCCAGCAGCTTGGATGGCGAGGGGATGGGAGGCTACACCTTC
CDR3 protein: CASSLDGEGMGGYTF

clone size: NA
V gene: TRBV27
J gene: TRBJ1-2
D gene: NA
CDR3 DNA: TGTGCCAGCAGTCCGGGCCGGTTCGATGGCTACACCTTC
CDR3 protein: CASSPGRFDGYTF

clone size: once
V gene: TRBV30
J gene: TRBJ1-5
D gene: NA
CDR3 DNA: TGTGCCTGGAGTGGGAACACCCGGGCGAGCAATCAGCCCCAGCATTTT
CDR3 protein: CAWSGNTRASNQPQHF

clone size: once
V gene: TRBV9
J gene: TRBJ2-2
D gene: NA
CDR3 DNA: TGTGCCAGCAGCGTAGGGGACCCCAATGGGGAGCTGTTTTTT
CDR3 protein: CASSVGDPNGELFF

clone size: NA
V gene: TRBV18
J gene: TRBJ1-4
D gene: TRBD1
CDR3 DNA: TGTGCCAGCTCACCAGAGACAGGGGCTCCTAATGAAAAACTGTTTTTT
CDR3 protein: CASSPETGAPNEKLFF

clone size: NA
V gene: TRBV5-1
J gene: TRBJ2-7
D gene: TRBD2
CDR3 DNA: TGCGCCAGCAGCGAGGGATCTAGCGGGAGAAGGTACGAGCAGTACTTC
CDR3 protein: CASSEGSSGRRYEQYF

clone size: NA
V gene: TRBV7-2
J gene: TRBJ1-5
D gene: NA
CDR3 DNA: TGTGCCAGCAGCTTAGTAGGGACACCTAGCAATCAGCCCCAGCATTTT
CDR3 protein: CASSLVGTPSNQPQHF

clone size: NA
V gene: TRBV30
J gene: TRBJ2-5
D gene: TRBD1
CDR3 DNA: TGTGCCTGGACGGACAGGGGATTTCAGACCCAGTACTTC
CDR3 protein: CAWTDRGFQTQYF

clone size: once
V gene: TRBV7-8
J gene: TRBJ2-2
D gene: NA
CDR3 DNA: TGTGCCAGCTCCGCCCAGCTAACGGGAACCGGGGAGCTGTTTTTT
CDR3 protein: CASSAQLTGTGELFF

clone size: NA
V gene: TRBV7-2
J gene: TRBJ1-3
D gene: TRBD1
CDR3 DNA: TGTGCCAGCAGCCTCGAGGACAGGTCCTCTGGAAACACCATATATTTT
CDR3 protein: CASSLEDRSSGNTIYF

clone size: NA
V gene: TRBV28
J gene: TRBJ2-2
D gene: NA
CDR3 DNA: TGTGCCAGCAGCGGCGTGTTCGCGAACACCGGGGAGCTGTTTTTT
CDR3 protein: CASSGVFANTGELFF

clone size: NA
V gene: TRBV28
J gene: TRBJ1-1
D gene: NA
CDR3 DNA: TGTGCCAGCAGCGTGGGGGGCGGGAGTCCCTACACTGAAGCTTTCTTT
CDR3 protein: CASSVGGGSPYTEAFF